What follows describes a single T cell receptor beta chain. Per the original data handling: Reference gene primer amplification gave estimated nucleated cell counts. Profiled with immunoSEQ multiplex PCR; TCRdb holds only in-frame clones, not every one. The D gene and trimming were derived from the DNA, and the V and J assignments and clone size from that table. The sample has roughly 150,000 clones, 79% seen once; the top ten hold more than 6.5%. These data are taken from a study of blood T cell repertoires in COVID-19. Turning to the study itself: Material from acute and convalescent COVID-19 was sourced from the United States, Italy and Spain. PBMCs, B-cell-depleted T cells, or T cells were the source of the cDNA or gDNA that made up the material.

V lost 3 bases, J lost 1 base, and 6 bases stayed unmatched. The CDR3 sequence is 16 residues long. CDR1 and CDR2 from the germline V gene are SGHNT and YYREEE (reference sequence). The Seattle patients, enrolled during active infection, were followed longitudinally. The chain combines TRBV5-4 with TRBJ1-3; TRBD1 matches at 8 bases. The source material was peripheral blood. The clonotype comes from a woman in her sixties with COVID-19, enrolled during active disease. The CDR3 protein is CASSSGGPRSGNTIYF. The CDR3 nucleotides read TGTGCCAGCAGCTCAGGGGGCCCTCGTTCTGGAAACACCATATATTTT.